The 9 T cell receptor beta chains reported below all come from one sample, sequenced in a study of radiation and T cells in renal cell carcinoma. Libraries were prepared by immunoSEQ multiplex PCR; TCRdb keeps only in-frame clonotypes and omits some of them. This table holds 90,000 to 100,000 clones, around 84% found once. Time point here: blood 4 weeks post-SBRT, at nephrectomy. Documented treatment: 15 Gy SBRT to primary tumor, nephrectomy 4 weeks later. The material was blood, obtained from a patient whose treatment included radiotherapy and nephrectomy. All receptors derive from a man between 60 and 75 years old with renal cell carcinoma.

In this sample, this clone turned up once. The chain has TRBV5-1 and TRBJ2-7, with D tentatively TRBD2 (5 bases). The CDR3 has 13 residues. V shed 4 bases and J shed 0 bases, with 8 bases lying between them. The germline gives CDR1 SGHRS, CDR2 YFSETQ. The CDR3 nucleotides read TGCGCCAGCAGCGCGGGTCGCTCCTACGAGCAGTACTTC. It specifies CASSAGRSYEQYF.

The genes are TRBV5-4 and TRBJ2-7; D perhaps matches TRBD2 (6 bases). Trimming stripped 4 bases from V and 3 bases from J, with 20 bases between. This CDR3 region has 16 residues. Germline CDR1 is SGHNT and CDR2 is YYREEE (reference sequence). The CDR3 reads CASSVLPTSHLYEQYF. In DNA, the CDR3 is TGTGCCAGCAGCGTCCTCCCGACTAGTCATCTCTACGAGCAGTACTTC.

The chain has TRBV11-2 and TRBJ1-1; tentatively, D is TRBD1 (6 bases). Germline CDR1 reads SGHAT; CDR2 reads FQNNGV. Trimming left V 5 bases short and J 1 base short, with 14 bases between. The CDR3 is 15 amino acids. The CDR3 bases are TGTGCCAGCAGCCCAATAGGCAGGGGGAACACTGAAGCTTTCTTT. Translating gives CASSPIGRGNTEAFF.

CDR3 DNA: TGTGCCAGTAGTATACGGATAGGGTACAATGAGCAGTTCTTC. It specifies CASSIRIGYNEQFF. The chain links TRBV19 to TRBJ2-1; D uncertain. Germline lookup yields CDR1 LNHDA and CDR2 SQIVND (reference sequence). Trimming stripped 2 bases from V and 4 bases from J, with 9 bases between. The CDR3 has 14 amino acids.

This clone was observed a handful of times. The chain couples TRBV2 to TRBJ1-5, with TRBD1 as a possible D gene (6 bases). There are 13 residues in the CDR3. The germline V gene encodes CDR1 SNHLY and CDR2 FYNNEI. Trimming cost V 7 bases and J 3 bases, with 10 bases left between them. In nucleotides, the CDR3 is TGTGCCAGCAAGAGGGACAACAATCAGCCCCAGCATTTT. Translating it yields CASKRDNNQPQHF.

J is TRBJ2-1 and V is TRBV19; either TRBD1 or TRBD2 may fit D (8 bases each). CDR1 LNHDA and CDR2 SQIVND come from the germline V gene (reference sequence). The CDR3 totals 19 residues. The V gene lost 6 bases and the J gene lost 6 bases, with 30 bases spanning the gap. In DNA form, the CDR3 reads TGTGCCAGTAGCCTAACAGGGGGACTAGAGGCGACTTCGGGCAATGAGCAGTTCTTC. Its translation is CASSLTGGLEATSGNEQFF.

The chain couples TRBV7-9 to TRBJ1-4; D is uncertain. Germline V gene data show CDR1 as SEHNR and CDR2 as FQNEAQ (reference sequence). The V end was cut by 1 base, the J end by 8 bases, with 8 bases between. The CDR3 contains 13 residues. CDR3 residues: CASSLEDGEKLFF. The CDR3 bases are TGTGCCAGCAGCTTAGAGGATGGGGAAAAACTGTTTTTT.

V and J are TRBV9 and TRBJ2-3; D uncertain. V lost 2 bases to trimming and J lost 6 bases, with 10 bases between them. Per germline, CDR1 SGDLS and CDR2 YYNGEE. CDR3 length: 13 residues. DNA of the CDR3: TGTGCCAGCAGCGTCTACTCGAGGGATACGCAGTATTTT. Protein sequence: CASSVYSRDTQYF.

V usage is TRBV6-6 and J usage is TRBJ1-5; tentative D call: TRBD1 (6 bases). Trimming removed 4 bases from V and 5 bases from J, with 9 bases in between. Looked up from germline, CDR1 is MNHNY and CDR2 is SVGAGI (reference sequence). The CDR3 has 13 amino acids. Written as DNA, the CDR3 is TGTGCCAGCAGTTTCAGGGGTCATCAGCCCCAGCATTTT. This translates into CASSFRGHQPQHF.